This entry features one T cell receptor (beta chain) sequence. The data were obtained in a study of blood T cell repertoires in COVID-19. Overall study context: Collection of acute and convalescent COVID-19 samples took place in the United States, Italy and Spain. Sample material is recorded as cDNA or gDNA derived from T cells, B-cell-depleted T cells, or PBMCs.

Methods used by the authors: Nucleated cell counts were estimated from reference gene primer amplification. The table came from immunoSEQ multiplex PCR; TCRdb's copy has only in-frame clones and leaves some out. V, J and clone size were drawn from that table, and D and trimming were deduced from the DNA. The table lists about 100,000 clones, roughly 79% of them singletons. Germline CDR1 reads SGHTA; CDR2 reads FQGTGA. This CDR3 has 15 residues. Unmatched junction bases numbered 8, after V lost 2 bases and J lost 8 bases. The gene calls are TRBV7-3 and TRBJ1-4; 7 bases fit TRBD1. What was sequenced was peripheral blood. This sequence originates from a woman aged 70 to 79 with acute or convalescent COVID-19. The CDR3 region has the DNA TGTGCCAGCAGCTTACTAGGACAGGCAGGGGAAAAACTGTTTTTT. It codes for CASSLLGQAGEKLFF.